The entry below gives a single T cell receptor beta chain sequence along with its context. V lost 3 bases, J lost 5 bases, and 13 bases lay in between. Germline V gene data show CDR1 as ENHRY and CDR2 as SYGVKD. The CDR3 extends over 14 amino acids. These data belong to a study of T cell changes during pregnancy in multiple sclerosis. Method: immunoSEQ multiplex PCR; TCRdb's copy keeps in-frame clones and lacks some. The table has fewer than 75,000 clones, roughly nine tenths seen once; the top ten hold approximately 5.7%. This TCR was sampled from a female donor with multiple sclerosis, enrolled in a pregnancy study. The chain carries TRBV10-3 and TRBJ2-5; D is perhaps TRBD2 (6 bases). The sequenced sample was CD8+ T cells from peripheral blood mononuclear cells, obtained before pregnancy. The DNA of the CDR3 is TGTGCCATCAGTGACCCGGGGGTGAGGGAGACCCAGTACTTC. This gives the protein CAISDPGVRETQYF.